These 25 T cell receptor beta chains were all obtained from the same sample, sequenced in a study of T cells in Graves' hyperthyroidism and ophthalmopathy. The investigators amplified TCR beta CDR3 regions from RNA transcripts. The TCR CDR3 was amplified in a first-round RT-PCR using the HTBI primer set. Via MiXCR, TCRdb re-called the multiplex PCR reads, giving one row per CDR3 protein. The repertoire includes around 800,000 distinct CDR3 sequences, more than 30% of them detected once, and 7.5% to 9.5% sits in the top ten. Sequenced: blood. The source of these receptors is a man between 18 and 35 years old with Graves' hyperthyroidism.

The chain uses TRBV19 and TRBJ1-3; D might be TRBD1 (5 bases). V lost 7 bases, J lost 0 bases, and 13 bases lay in between. CDR3 length equals 15 residues. Germline V lookup: CDR1 LNHDA, CDR2 SQIVND (reference sequence). In DNA, the CDR3 is TGTGCCAGTAATCCGACAGTGGCCTCTGGAAACACCATATATTTT. Its protein product is CASNPTVASGNTIYF.

J is TRBJ1-4 and V is TRBV7-2, with 7 bases aligning to TRBD1. The CDR3 consists of 15 residues. Trimming removed 4 bases from V and 7 bases from J; junction bases left unmatched: 9. Germline CDR1 SGHTA, CDR2 FQGNSA. CDR3 protein: CASSSDREGSEKLFF. The CDR3 region has the DNA TGTGCCAGCAGCTCTGACAGGGAGGGAAGTGAAAAACTGTTTTTT.

This clonotype showed up just a few times. At one boundary the junction diverges from the germline segment, which might be a read error. The chain links TRBV5-1 to TRBJ1-5; D is unclear. The CDR3 is made up of 16 amino acids. Germline CDR1 is SGHRS and CDR2 is YFSETQ. CDR3 sequence: CASSPRAPQGGQPQHF. In DNA form, the CDR3 reads TGTGCCAGCAGCCCTAGGGCACCGCAAGGTGGTCAGCCCCAGCATTTT.

This clonotype was counted at least ten times. This sequence joins TRBV29-1 and TRBJ2-2; weak D call: TRBD2 (5 bases). V was cut by 7 bases and J by 1 base, with 10 bases left in between. Germline-derived CDR1 and CDR2 are SQVTM and ANQGSEA. This CDR3 contains 13 residues. CDR3 nucleotides: TGCAGCGGACGTGGGAGGAACACCGGGGAGCTGTTTTTT. Its protein is CSGRGRNTGELFF.

In its sample, this clonotype was seen a few times. This rearrangement joins TRBV10-2 to TRBJ2-7, with D perhaps being TRBD1 or TRBD2 (5 bases each). Germline CDR1 is WSHSY and CDR2 is SAAADI. With 2 bases removed from V and 7 bases from J, the gap between germline ends came to 18 bases. The CDR3 extends over 15 amino acids. CDR3 nucleotides: TGCGCCAGCAGTGAGCCAACCGGGACCCTCCAGGAGCAGTACTTC. Translation: CASSEPTGTLQEQYF.

This chain joins TRBV6-5 and TRBJ1-1; tentatively, D is TRBD1 (6 bases). This CDR3 region has 13 residues. The germline V and J ends were trimmed by 6 bases and 8 bases, with 16 bases remaining between them. CDR1 is MNHEY, CDR2 SVGAGI, per germline. The CDR3 here is CASSPWDTTEAFF. The DNA for the CDR3 is TGTGCCAGCAGCCCCTGGGACACGACCGAAGCTTTCTTT.

This rearrangement joins TRBV29-1 to TRBJ1-2; unclear D gene. V was trimmed by 7 bases and J by 7 bases, leaving 16 bases between them. Per the germline V gene, CDR1 is SQVTM and CDR2 is ANQGSEA. The CDR3 loop spans 12 amino acids. The CDR3 here is CSAWTGERGYTF. The DNA of the CDR3 is TGCAGCGCCTGGACCGGGGAACGTGGCTACACCTTC.

This clonotype was seen at least ten times. The rearrangement links TRBV10-3 to TRBJ2-7; D unclear. CDR1 is ENHRY and CDR2 is SYGVKD in the germline V gene. Trimming cost V 8 bases and J 5 bases, with 4 bases left between them. The CDR3 sequence is 9 residues long. CDR3 amino acids: CAIGDEQYF. In DNA, the CDR3 is TGTGCCATCGGCGACGAGCAGTACTTC.

This clonotype was seen ten or more times. V gene TRBV7-9 combines with J gene TRBJ2-5, with 8 bases that match TRBD2. Germline lookup yields CDR1 SEHNR and CDR2 FQNEAQ (reference sequence). The CDR3 loop spans 16 amino acids. V shed 6 bases, J shed 4 bases, and the junction held 13 bases outside the gene matches. The CDR3, as DNA: TGTGCCAGCAGGTCACCGGGACTAGTAACGGGAGAGACCCAGTACTTC. Protein sequence: CASRSPGLVTGETQYF.

The chain combines TRBV9 with TRBJ1-5; maybe TRBD1 (5 bases). Between the trimmed V and J ends, which lost 4 bases and 5 bases, there was a span of 13 bases. There are 14 residues in the CDR3. Germline CDR1 is SGDLS and CDR2 is YYNGEE. CDR3 loop: CASSSRGSDQPQHF. For the CDR3, the DNA is TGTGCCAGCAGCTCTAGGGGTTCCGATCAGCCCCAGCATTTT.

In its sample, this clonotype was seen many times. The chain has TRBV7-9 and TRBJ2-5; D unresolved. This CDR3 is 12 amino acids long. Germline V gene lookup returns CDR1 SEHNR and CDR2 FQNEAQ (reference sequence). Trimming left V 1 base short and J 5 bases short, with 5 bases between. The CDR3 here is CASSLDSETQYF. The CDR3 nucleotides read TGTGCCAGCAGCTTAGATAGCGAGACCCAGTACTTC. Together with reference TRBV7-9 and TRBJ2-5, the CDR3 gives the full variable domain: DTGVSQNPRHKITKRGQNVTFRCDPISEHNRLYWYRQTLGQGPEFLTYFQNEAQLEKSRLLSDRFSAERPKGSFSTLEIQRTEQGDSAMYLCASSLDSETQYFGPGTRLLVL.

This clonotype was counted ten times or more. The chain has TRBV2 and TRBJ1-5; TRBD1 might be the D (6 bases). The CDR3 extends over 15 amino acids. Trimming took 4 bases from V and 5 from J, leaving 15 bases between them. The germline CDR1 and CDR2 sequences are SNHLY and FYNNEI. DNA of the CDR3: TGTGCCAGCAGTGTTTCTAGCAGGGGCTATCAGCCCCAGCATTTT. It encodes CASSVSSRGYQPQHF.

This chain links TRBV5-1 with TRBJ1-1; 7 positions agree with TRBD1. This CDR3 is 17 amino acids long. The trim removed 0 bases at V and 0 bases at J, leaving 8 bases unmatched. Germline V gene sequence: CDR1 SGHRS, CDR2 YFSETQ. CDR3: CASSLERQGLMNTEAFF. The CDR3 coding sequence is TGCGCCAGCAGCTTGGAAAGACAGGGCCTAATGAACACTGAAGCTTTCTTT.

This clonotype was detected ten times or more. This chain joins TRBV20-1 and TRBJ2-7; D call uncertain. This CDR3 contains 15 residues. V gave up 0 bases and J gave up 7 bases, with 19 bases separating them. The germline V gene has CDR1 DFQATT and CDR2 SNEGSKA (reference sequence). The CDR3 loop reads CSARENTAGYEEQYF. CDR3 DNA: TGCAGTGCTAGAGAGAACACGGCCGGCTACGAAGAGCAGTACTTC.

This clonotype was detected many times. The chain recombines TRBV10-3 with TRBJ1-1; D uncertain. Germline CDR1 reads ENHRY; CDR2 reads SYGVKD. The V and J ends lost 7 bases and 2 bases respectively, with 11 bases between them. The CDR3 consists of 13 residues. The CDR3 bases are TGTGCCATCAAGCCCGCGGACAACACTGAAGCTTTCTTT. This translates into CAIKPADNTEAFF.

The chain is built from TRBV5-1 and TRBJ1-1; D is unresolved. V was shortened by 1 base and J by 0 bases, with 13 bases between the two germline ends. The CDR3 loop spans 16 amino acids. Germline CDR1 and CDR2: SGHRS and YFSETQ. The CDR3 region is CASSLPLDGLNTEAFF. In DNA, the CDR3 is TGCGCCAGCAGCTTGCCCCTGGACGGATTGAACACTGAAGCTTTCTTT.

This clonotype was found many times. V and J are TRBV19 and TRBJ1-1; no clear D gene. Germline-derived CDR1 and CDR2 are LNHDA and SQIVND (reference sequence). The CDR3 is 14 residues long. V gave up 1 base and J gave up 1 base, with 7 bases separating them. The CDR3 DNA follows: TGTGCCAGTAGTATAGTCACCGGGAACACTGAAGCTTTCTTT. As protein: CASSIVTGNTEAFF.

As regards this clonotype: One junction end disagrees with the germline gene, perhaps due to a read error. This chain joins TRBV5-1 and TRBJ2-6, with 7 bases identical to TRBD1. Germline CDR1 and CDR2: SGHRS and YFSETQ. This CDR3 has 12 residues. The CDR3 region is CARGSGANVLTF. In nucleotides, the CDR3 is TGTGCCAGGGGGTCCGGGGCCAACGTCCTGACTTTC.

Concerning this clonotype itself: A much larger clone lies one base from this, so it may be a read error. This CDR3 reads CSAAPRTGANVLTF. The CDR3 nucleotides read TGCAGTGCTGCACCGAGGACTGGGGCCAACGTCCTGACTTTC. The V gene is TRBV20-1, the J gene TRBJ2-6; D is undetermined. The CDR3 contains 14 residues. Trimming stripped 5 bases from V and 2 bases from J, with 10 bases between. Germline V gene data show CDR1 as DFQATT and CDR2 as SNEGSKA (reference sequence).

This clonotype has only a few counts. This chain joins TRBV2 and TRBJ2-2, with D tentatively TRBD2 (6 bases). CDR3 size: 16 residues. Trimming shortened V by 6 bases and J by 1 base, and 15 bases separated the two germline ends. CDR1 SNHLY and CDR2 FYNNEI come from the germline V gene. CDR3: CASRNTAGGNTGELFF. The CDR3 DNA reads TGTGCCAGCAGGAACACGGCCGGGGGGAACACCGGGGAGCTGTTTTTT.

There are many counts of this clonotype. This rearrangement joins TRBV10-3 to TRBJ2-6, with D unresolved. The ends were cut back, 2 bases at V and 1 base at J, with 9 bases in the middle. CDR1 and CDR2 from the germline V gene are ENHRY and SYGVKD. This CDR3 comprises 16 residues. CDR3 loop: CAISEGPGSGANVLTF. For the CDR3, the DNA is TGTGCCATCAGTGAGGGCCCAGGTTCTGGGGCCAACGTCCTGACTTTC.

This clonotype was found a few times. The genes are TRBV5-1 and TRBJ1-1; the D gene is possibly TRBD1 (5 bases). The V and J ends lost 1 base and 4 bases respectively, with 14 bases between them. CDR3 length equals 15 residues. Germline values: CDR1 SGHRS, CDR2 YFSETQ. The CDR3 DNA is TGCGCCAGCAGCTTGCTTGGCGGGGGAATCACTGAAGCTTTCTTT. This gives the protein CASSLLGGGITEAFF.

This sequence joins TRBV19 and TRBJ2-2; D may match TRBD1 or TRBD2 (5 bases each). CDR3 length: 13 amino acids. The germline gives CDR1 LNHDA, CDR2 SQIVND (reference sequence). Between the trimmed V and J ends, which lost 7 bases and 6 bases, there was a span of 12 bases. The CDR3 DNA reads as TGTGCCAGTACCGGGATGGGGGCCGGGGAGCTGTTTTTT. Its protein is CASTGMGAGELFF.

In regard to this clonotype: A much larger clone differs from this one at a single base, so this may be a read error. The chain carries TRBV5-4 and TRBJ1-2; D not resolved. Trimming removed 4 bases at V and 6 bases at J, with 13 bases between. This CDR3 comprises 13 residues. The V gene's germline CDR1 is SGHNT and CDR2 YYREEE (reference sequence). The CDR3 bases are TGTGCCAGCAGCCACAGAACGGAGAATGGCTACACCTTC. It specifies CASSHRTENGYTF.

This clonotype was found many times. This sequence joins TRBV10-3 and TRBJ1-2; TRBD1 matches 9 bases. The germline V gene encodes CDR1 ENHRY and CDR2 SYGVKD. The CDR3 loop spans 14 amino acids. The J segment lost 4 bases and the V segment lost 4 bases, leaving 4 bases of the junction unmatched. CDR3 sequence reads: CAISAGTGLYGYTF. The CDR3, as DNA: TGTGCCATCAGTGCCGGGACAGGGCTCTATGGCTACACCTTC.